Sequencing of this T cell receptor (beta chain) was carried out in a study of beta chain features in type 1 diabetes. Points from the study as a whole: At VDJ recombination sites, type 1 diabetes patients had fewer insertions and more deleted nucleotides. For patients and controls alike, PCR might favor shorter templates to the same degree. Naive, central memory and Treg TCRB repertoires seemed to resemble each other more closely in patients than they did in healthy donors.

A few counts support this clone. No antigen is known for it. The CDR3 runs 17 residues. The junction had 6 bases not matched to a gene; V was cut back by 4 bases and J by 6 bases. The germline CDR1 and CDR2 sequences are SGHAT and FQNNGV. Expressed TCRB transcripts were sequenced because the isolated RNA had all been reverse transcribed beforehand. TCRdb's copy holds only in-frame clones and misses some; the assay was immunoSEQ multiplex PCR. Of about 360,000 clones in the sample, around 12% are singletons; the top ten hold more than 0.015%. The sample was naive CD4+ T cells from blood. The chain carries TRBV11-2 and TRBJ2-1; 16 bases are shared with TRBD2. This clonotype was obtained from a young man in good health. CDR3 in DNA: TGTGCCAGCAGCTCTGGCGGGACTAGCGGGAGGGCCAATGAGCAGTTCTTC. Translation: CASSSGGTSGRANEQFF.